Below, 27 T cell receptor beta chains from the same sample are listed, as sequenced in a study of CD8 T cells in Susac syndrome. With random hexamers, roughly 0.45 to 1 ug RNA was reverse transcribed. TCRdb redid the calling of the immunoSEQ multiplex PCR reads with MiXCR, one entry per CDR3 protein. The sample lists a few hundred thousand distinct CDR3 sequences; 75% to 90% were seen once. The sample was CD8+ T cells from PBMCs. These receptors came from a human donor with multiple sclerosis.

This sequence joins TRBV6-5 and TRBJ2-1; 11 bases agree with TRBD2. The CDR3 totals 17 residues. The V and J ends lost 4 bases and 0 bases, in that order; junction bases with no gene match: 5. CDR1 and CDR2 from the germline V gene are MNHEY and SVGAGI. The CDR3 loop reads CASSLTSGSASYNEQFF. In DNA, the CDR3 is TGTGCCAGCAGTTTAACTAGCGGGAGTGCCTCCTACAATGAGCAGTTCTTC.

The V gene is TRBV12-3 or TRBV12-4, the J gene TRBJ2-3; 8 positions match TRBD2. J lost 6 bases, V lost 6 bases, and 11 bases had no gene match. This CDR3 has 15 residues. The CDR3 DNA follows: TGTGCCAGCAGCGACCCTAGCGGGTATAAGGATACGCAGTATTTT. Its protein is CASSDPSGYKDTQYF.

The rearrangement joins TRBV29-1 to TRBJ1-5; D remains unclear. CDR3 size: 8 residues. CDR1 and CDR2 (germline): SQVTM, ANQGSEA. CDR3 amino acids: CSRQPQHF. In DNA form, the CDR3 reads TGCTCCCGGCAGCCCCAGCATTTT.

The chain employs TRBV30 and TRBJ1-5; D gene ambiguous. This CDR3 region has 13 residues. Germline CDR1 and CDR2: GTSNPN and SVGIG (reference sequence). Trimming took 2 bases from V and 2 from J, leaving 7 bases between them. The CDR3 spells CAWSSGGNQPQHF. CDR3 DNA sequence: TGTGCCTGGAGTTCGGGCGGCAATCAGCCCCAGCATTTT.

The chain employs TRBV7-3 and TRBJ2-1; D unresolved. Germline V gives CDR1 SGHTA, CDR2 FQGTGA. V dropped 2 bases and J dropped 6 bases, with 14 bases sitting between them. The CDR3 loop spans 15 amino acids. This chain's CDR3 is CASSLGPPPFNEQFF. In nucleotides, the CDR3 is TGTGCCAGCAGCTTAGGACCGCCCCCTTTCAATGAGCAGTTCTTC. Full variable domain (rest looked up from reference TRBV7-3 and TRBJ2-1): GAGVSQTPSNKVTEKGKYVELRCDPISGHTALYWYRQSLGQGPEFLIYFQGTGAADDSGLPNDRFFAVRPEGSVSTLKIQRTERGDSAVYLCASSLGPPPFNEQFFGPGTRLTVL.

The chain employs TRBV7-9 and TRBJ2-1; the match to TRBD1 covers 9 bases. The CDR3 has 17 residues. With V trimmed by 7 bases and J by 3 bases, 13 bases remained unmatched. The germline V gene encodes CDR1 SEHNR and CDR2 FQNEAQ (reference sequence). The CDR3 DNA is TGTGCCAGCAAGCTTGACCCCGGGACAGGGCTCTACAATGAGCAGTTCTTC. As protein: CASKLDPGTGLYNEQFF.

CDR3 sequence reads: CASSLLDSMNTEAFF. The CDR3 DNA follows: TGTGCCAGCAGCTTACTAGACAGCATGAACACTGAAGCTTTCTTT. The chain uses TRBV7-9 and TRBJ1-1, with D tentatively TRBD1 (5 bases). The CDR3 extends over 15 amino acids. Germline values: CDR1 SEHNR, CDR2 FQNEAQ (reference sequence). V lost 2 bases and J 0 bases, leaving 10 bases between the germline ends.

CDR3 coding DNA: TGCAGTGCTAGAACCTGGGTAGTTGGACCCAACCGAGAAAACACAGATACGCAGTATTTT. Translation gives CSARTWVVGPNRENTDTQYF. This chain joins TRBV20-1 and TRBJ2-3; D is uncertain. The CDR3 has 20 amino acids. The V end was cut by 2 bases, the J end by 2 bases, with 29 bases between. Per the germline V gene, CDR1 is DFQATT and CDR2 is SNEGSKA (reference sequence).

The rearrangement joins TRBV6-2 or TRBV6-3 to TRBJ1-1; TRBD1 is a possible D gene (6 bases). Germline V gene data show CDR1 as MNHEY and CDR2 as SVGEGT. V was pared by 7 bases and J by 9 bases, with 21 bases between. The CDR3 runs to 14 residues. The DNA for the CDR3 is TGTGCCAGCAACTACATGGGGGGCCGCGCAAAAGCTTTCTTT. Translation: CASNYMGGRAKAFF.

This sequence joins TRBV19 and TRBJ1-5; TRBD1 matches at 10 bases. The CDR3 runs 17 residues. The V segment lost 3 bases and the J segment 11 bases; nucleotides outside the gene matches: 16. The germline V gene has CDR1 LNHDA and CDR2 SQIVND (reference sequence). The CDR3 spells CASSMYDPGQGLTAQHF. The CDR3 bases are TGTGCCAGTAGTATGTATGATCCGGGACAGGGGTTAACAGCCCAGCATTTT.

This rearrangement joins TRBV10-3 to TRBJ1-1, with D possibly matching TRBD1 (5 bases). The CDR3 has 14 residues. Germline loops: CDR1 ENHRY, CDR2 SYGVKD. The V gene lost 4 bases and the J gene lost 3 bases, with 12 bases spanning the gap. The CDR3 sequence is CAISGAGQDTEAFF. The CDR3 bases are TGTGCCATCAGTGGGGCAGGGCAGGACACTGAAGCTTTCTTT.

This clonotype was found once. This chain connects TRBV3-1 to TRBJ1-2; D is possibly TRBD1 (5 bases). Germline CDR1 LGHDT, CDR2 YNNKEL (reference sequence). The CDR3 contains 15 residues. The germline V and J ends were trimmed by 4 bases and 1 base, with 13 bases remaining between them. This CDR3 is CASSPTGAHNYGYTF. The CDR3 DNA reads TGTGCCAGCAGCCCCACAGGAGCCCATAACTATGGCTACACCTTC.

The rearrangement uses TRBV12-3 or TRBV12-4 and TRBJ2-5, with TRBD1 identical over 8 bases. This CDR3 comprises 17 residues. After removal of 6 bases from V and 5 bases from J, the junction contained 17 bases not matched to a gene. CDR3 nucleotide sequence: TGTGCCAGCAGATCCGGGCCAGGGGGCAGGGTGGGGGAGACCCAGTACTTC. It is translated as CASRSGPGGRVGETQYF.

The chain uses TRBV6-5 and TRBJ2-7; tentatively, D is TRBD1 (6 bases). Germline loops: CDR1 MNHEY, CDR2 SVGAGI. This CDR3 spans 17 amino acids. The germline V and J ends were trimmed by 0 bases and 2 bases, with 17 bases remaining between them. DNA of the CDR3: TGTGCCAGCAGTTACTCGAGCCCGATACAGGGAACCTACGAGCAGTACTTC. Protein sequence: CASSYSSPIQGTYEQYF.

V is TRBV27 and J is TRBJ2-1; 9 bases line up with TRBD1. Germline V gene data show CDR1 as MNHEY and CDR2 as SMNVEV (reference sequence). Trimming at V came to 7 bases and at J to 5 bases, leaving 3 bases not matched to a gene. The CDR3 has 13 residues. The CDR3 region is CASTGQGNNEQFF. CDR3 coding DNA: TGTGCCAGCACGGGACAGGGTAACAATGAGCAGTTCTTC.

V is TRBV30 and J is TRBJ1-5, with D possibly TRBD1 on 5 matching bases. Trimming pared 3 bases from V and 3 bases from J, leaving 12 bases between. The germline V gene has CDR1 GTSNPN and CDR2 SVGIG (reference sequence). The CDR3 has 14 amino acids. The DNA of the CDR3 is TGTGCCTGGAGAGCTGGGGCCGACAATCAGCCCCAGCATTTT. Amino acids: CAWRAGADNQPQHF.

The chain couples TRBV27 to TRBJ2-6; D is possibly TRBD1 or TRBD2 (7 bases each). CDR1 and CDR2 from the germline V gene are MNHEY and SMNVEV (reference sequence). Deletions cut 10 bases from V and 2 bases from J, with 15 bases between. CDR3 size: 15 residues. CDR3 sequence reads: CATSGGGTGANVLTF. DNA of the CDR3: TGTGCCACTTCAGGGGGGGGCACTGGGGCCAACGTCCTGACTTTC.

The chain has TRBV30 and TRBJ2-1, with a possible D match to TRBD1 (5 bases). Germline V lookup: CDR1 GTSNPN, CDR2 SVGIG (reference sequence). This CDR3 region has 14 residues. With 5 bases removed from V and 4 bases from J, the gap between germline ends came to 15 bases. The CDR3 coding sequence is TGTGCCTGGGGCAGGGTACGCCCTTACAATGAGCAGTTCTTC. Translating gives CAWGRVRPYNEQFF. The full variable domain, with the rest looked up from reference TRBV30 and TRBJ2-1, is SQTIHQWPATLVQPVGSPLSLECTVEGTSNPNLYWYRQAAGRGLQLLFYSVGIGQISSEVPQNLSASRPQDRQFILSSKKLLLSDSGFYLCAWGRVRPYNEQFFGPGTRLTVL.

The chain couples TRBV27 to TRBJ1-5; D is perhaps TRBD1 (5 bases). The CDR3 totals 16 residues. The V gene's germline CDR1 is MNHEY and CDR2 SMNVEV (reference sequence). V dropped 2 bases and J dropped 5 bases, with 16 bases sitting between them. The CDR3: CASSLNLAGRHQPQHF. In DNA form, the CDR3 reads TGTGCCAGCAGTTTAAACCTTGCGGGACGCCATCAGCCCCAGCATTTT.

This clonotype has more than one count but fewer than ten. The chain links TRBV27 to TRBJ1-3; no reliable D call. Germline-derived CDR1 and CDR2 are MNHEY and SMNVEV (reference sequence). Between the trimmed V and J ends, which lost 2 bases and 1 base, there was a span of 6 bases. The length of the CDR3 is 14 residues. In nucleotides, the CDR3 is TGTGCCAGCAGTTTACGGGGATCTGGAAACACCATATATTTT. This translates into CASSLRGSGNTIYF.

The J gene is TRBJ2-1, the V gene TRBV29-1; TRBD1 aligns across 7 bases. With V trimmed by 7 bases and J by 6 bases, 9 bases remained unmatched. This CDR3 has 13 amino acids. Germline V gene lookup returns CDR1 SQVTM and CDR2 ANQGSEA. This chain's CDR3 is CSATGVVVNEQFF. The CDR3 nucleotides are TGCAGCGCAACAGGGGTGGTGGTCAATGAGCAGTTCTTC.

The chain employs TRBV28 and TRBJ1-4; D not certain. This CDR3 is 14 amino acids long. Germline CDR1 MDHEN, CDR2 SYDVKM. With 5 bases removed from V and 4 bases from J, the gap between germline ends came to 11 bases. The DNA for the CDR3 is TGTGCCAGCAGTCGCGCGTTAGGTAATGAAAAACTGTTTTTT. It codes for CASSRALGNEKLFF.

The chain links TRBV19 to TRBJ2-7, with 7 bases fitting TRBD2. Trimming cost V 6 bases and J 0 bases; bases outside gene matches: 8. Looked up from germline, CDR1 is LNHDA and CDR2 is SQIVND (reference sequence). The CDR3 runs 15 residues. CDR3 amino acids: CASSPGGGGSYEQYF. In DNA, the CDR3 is TGTGCCAGTAGCCCGGGCGGCGGGGGCTCCTACGAGCAGTACTTC.

This chain joins TRBV2 and TRBJ1-4; possible D gene TRBD1, 6 bases. The V gene's germline CDR1 is SNHLY and CDR2 FYNNEI. The CDR3 sequence is 11 residues long. V was cut by 6 bases and J by 8 bases, with 7 bases left in between. In nucleotides, the CDR3 is TGTGCCAGCAGAGGGGGGGAAAAACTGTTTTTT. Protein: CASRGGEKLFF.

The chain links TRBV4-3 to TRBJ1-6; D call uncertain. The CDR3 is 16 amino acids. V dropped 1 base and J dropped 6 bases, with 13 bases sitting between them. Germline V lookup: CDR1 LGHNA, CDR2 YSLEER. CDR3 DNA sequence: TGCGCCAGCAGCCAAGCCTTCGGGGAGGCTAATTCACCCCTCCACTTT. Its translation is CASSQAFGEANSPLHF.

The V call is TRBV24-1, the J call TRBJ2-7, with 7 bases identical to TRBD2. The CDR3 length is 14 residues. The germline V gene has CDR1 KGHDR and CDR2 SFDVKD. The V gene end was trimmed by 7 bases and the J gene end by 0 bases; junction bases not matched to a gene: 5. The CDR3 is CATRIAGSSYEQYF. As DNA, the CDR3 is TGTGCCACCAGAATAGCGGGTTCCTCCTACGAGCAGTACTTC.

J is TRBJ2-2 and V is TRBV5-6; 7 nucleotides align to TRBD1. V trimming: 4 bases; J trimming: 7 bases; junction bases outside the gene matches: 4. CDR3 length: 13 residues. Looked up from germline, CDR1 is SGHDT and CDR2 is YYEEEE. The CDR3 reads CASSDRDGGELFF. CDR3 nucleotides: TGTGCCAGCAGCGACAGGGATGGCGGGGAGCTGTTTTTT. Supplemented by reference TRBV5-6 and TRBJ2-2, the full variable domain reads DAGVTQSPTHLIKTRGQQVTLRCSPKSGHDTVSWYQQALGQGPQFIFQYYEEEERQRGNFPDRFSGHQFPNYSSELNVNALLLGDSALYLCASSDRDGGELFFGEGSRLTVL.